This is a list of T cell receptor beta chains from one sample in a study of neoadjuvant anti-PD-1 for oral cavity cancer. Sequenced by immunoSEQ multiplex PCR; TCRdb stores in-frame clones only, minus some. The data contain about 5,800 clones, 50% to 60% of them seen just once; the ten biggest clones take up under 9%. Sample: tumor tissue, taken after nivolumab (anti-PD-1) treatment. Receptors originate from a person between 40 and 85 years old with oral cavity squamous cell carcinoma. The CDR3 runs from the conserved cysteine through the conserved F or W. A D gene is named only where the DNA matches it firmly. Where a row states a size, it is once, few, many or the class of an expanded clone; other rows omit it.

J gene	clone size	D gene	V gene	CDR3 protein	CDR3 DNA
TRBJ2-7	NA	NA	TRBV7-9	CASSLVTGTSTYEQYF	TGTGCCAGCAGCTTAGTAACAGGGACAAGTACCTACGAGCAGTACTTC
TRBJ2-7	once	TRBD2	TRBV15	CATSRDRAGGYEQYF	TGTGCCACCAGCAGAGATCGTGCGGGAGGTTACGAGCAGTACTTC
TRBJ2-3	NA	NA	TRBV2	CASSEERSYDTQYF	TGTGCCAGCAGTGAAGAGCGGTCCTACGATACGCAGTATTTT
TRBJ2-5	NA	NA	TRBV27	CASSFRTDLETQYF	TGTGCCAGCAGTTTCCGGACAGACCTAGAGACCCAGTACTTC
TRBJ1-2	few	NA	TRBV11-2	CASSLLGTTNYGYTF	TGTGCCAGCAGCTTACTAGGGACAACGAACTATGGCTACACCTTC
TRBJ1-1	NA	NA	TRBV28	CASSPRPGWAEAFF	TGTGCCAGCAGTCCCCGCCCGGGATGGGCTGAAGCTTTCTTT
TRBJ1-1	NA	NA	TRBV7-2	CASSLVGGANTEAFF	TGTGCCAGCAGCTTAGTTGGTGGAGCGAACACTGAAGCTTTCTTT
TRBJ2-1	NA	TRBD1	TRBV19	CASSRGQVISYNEQFF	TGTGCCAGTAGTAGGGGACAGGTTATCTCCTACAATGAGCAGTTCTTC
TRBJ1-2	NA	NA	TRBV6-5	CASSERGGYGYTF	TGTGCCAGCAGTGAAAGGGGAGGTTATGGCTACACCTTC
TRBJ1-1	NA	NA	TRBV6-5	CASRPGQNTEAFF	TGTGCCAGCAGGCCTGGACAGAACACTGAAGCTTTCTTT
TRBJ1-4	NA	NA	TRBV28	CASSFRGSSEKLFF	TGTGCCAGCAGTTTCAGGGGATCCTCCGAAAAACTGTTTTTT
TRBJ1-2	few	NA	TRBV4-2	CASSQEEGQNYGYTF	TGTGCCAGCAGCCAAGAAGAGGGGCAGAACTATGGCTACACCTTC
TRBJ1-1	few	NA	TRBV6-5	CASSRTRGRWTEAFF	TGTGCCAGCAGCAGGACAAGGGGTAGATGGACTGAAGCTTTCTTT
TRBJ2-3	few	NA	TRBV5-4	CASSSGPQVTDTQYF	TGTGCCAGCAGCTCGGGACCGCAGGTCACAGATACGCAGTATTTT
TRBJ2-5	few	NA	TRBV7-7	CASSLGAEETQYF	TGTGCCAGCAGCTTGGGGGCCGAGGAGACCCAGTACTTC
TRBJ2-1	few	NA	TRBV19	CASRGDHNEQFF	TGTGCCAGTCGAGGGGACCACAATGAGCAGTTCTTC
TRBJ1-1	medium-sized	TRBD1	TRBV6-6	CASRKGQLNTEAFF	TGTGCCAGCAGGAAGGGACAGTTGAACACTGAAGCTTTCTTT
TRBJ2-1	medium-sized	TRBD2	TRBV7-9	CASSFGLAGRSYNEQFF	TGTGCCAGCAGCTTTGGCTTAGCGGGCCGCTCCTACAATGAGCAGTTCTTC
TRBJ2-3	NA	TRBD1	TRBV27	CASSLTPGQGADTQYF	TGTGCCAGCAGTTTGACTCCGGGACAGGGGGCAGATACGCAGTATTTT
TRBJ1-4	once	NA	TRBV19	CASSPRVGVNEKLFF	TGTGCCAGTAGTCCAAGGGTGGGGGTCAATGAAAAACTGTTTTTT
TRBJ1-2	few	TRBD1	TRBV29-1	CSVEDNRGQGYTF	TGCAGCGTTGAAGATAACAGGGGGCAAGGCTACACCTTC
TRBJ2-2	NA	TRBD1	TRBV7-2	CASSLEGTVRELFF	TGTGCCAGCAGCTTAGAAGGGACAGTCCGGGAGCTGTTTTTT
TRBJ2-3	medium-sized	NA	TRBV6-5	CASSPGRGTDTQYF	TGTGCCAGCAGCCCCGGGCGGGGCACAGATACGCAGTATTTT
TRBJ2-2	NA	TRBD2	TRBV6-5	CASSQAGGNTGELFF	TGTGCCAGCAGCCAAGCGGGGGGGAACACCGGGGAGCTGTTTTTT
TRBJ2-3	NA	NA	TRBV7-6	CASSSNRWRADTQYF	TGTGCCAGCAGCTCCAACAGGTGGAGGGCAGATACGCAGTATTTT
TRBJ1-5	NA	TRBD1	TRBV6-6	CASSDGQGRQPQHF	TGTGCCAGCAGTGATGGACAGGGGAGGCAGCCCCAGCATTTT
TRBJ1-5	NA	TRBD1	TRBV7-9	CASSPGGTSFFSNQPQHF	TGTGCCAGCAGCCCAGGGGGGACATCCTTCTTTAGCAATCAGCCCCAGCATTTT
TRBJ2-1	NA	NA	TRBV28	CASRSLRSGEQFF	TGTGCCAGCAGAAGTCTGCGCTCGGGTGAGCAGTTCTTC
TRBJ1-5	few	NA	TRBV7-7	CARPSKRECNQPQHF	TGTGCCAGACCATCAAAGAGGGAATGCAATCAGCCCCAGCATTTT
TRBJ1-2	few	TRBD1	TRBV19	CASSIGQGPNYGYTF	TGTGCCAGTAGTATCGGACAGGGACCTAACTATGGCTACACCTTC
TRBJ1-1	few	NA	TRBV28	CASSLSRRGGTEAFF	TGTGCCAGCAGTTTATCAAGGAGGGGGGGTACTGAAGCTTTCTTT
TRBJ2-7	NA	NA	TRBV11-2	CASSSGQREQYF	TGTGCCAGCAGCTCCGGACAGCGCGAGCAGTACTTC
TRBJ1-5	NA	NA	TRBV6-1	CASNPASGGYQPQHF	TGTGCCAGCAACCCGGCTTCGGGGGGTTATCAGCCCCAGCATTTT
TRBJ1-1	NA	NA	TRBV19	CASSTFQGQWNTEAFF	TGTGCCAGTAGTACTTTCCAGGGGCAATGGAACACTGAAGCTTTCTTT
TRBJ2-2	few	NA	TRBV10-1	CASSAAGVTGELFF	TGCGCCAGCAGTGCGGCAGGGGTCACCGGGGAGCTGTTTTTT
TRBJ1-1	once	NA	TRBV5-1	CASSPRGGGRNTEAFF	TGCGCCAGCAGCCCTCGGGGCGGGGGGAGGAACACTGAAGCTTTCTTT
TRBJ2-3	few	TRBD2	TRBV18	CASSPLAGEHTDTQYF	TGTGCCAGCTCACCCCTAGCGGGGGAACACACAGATACGCAGTATTTT
TRBJ2-7	few	NA	TRBV19	CASSIWGESDYEQYF	TGTGCCAGTAGTATTTGGGGGGAGTCCGACTACGAGCAGTACTTC
TRBJ2-6	NA	TRBD1	TRBV28	CASRKTGASPGANVLTF	TGTGCCAGCAGGAAGACAGGGGCTTCCCCTGGGGCCAACGTCCTGACTTTC
TRBJ2-3	NA	TRBD1	TRBV28	CASRRGRADTQYF	TGTGCCAGCAGAAGGGGGCGTGCAGATACGCAGTATTTT
TRBJ1-3	NA	NA	TRBV28	CASSFAGARGNTIYF	TGTGCCAGCAGTTTTGCGGGGGCGCGAGGAAACACCATATATTTT
TRBJ2-4	NA	TRBD2	TRBV4-1	CASSQDRTSGLAKNIQYF	TGCGCCAGCAGCCAAGACAGGACTAGCGGCCTAGCCAAAAACATTCAGTACTTC
TRBJ2-2	few	NA	TRBV4-1	CASREGDFKAGELFF	TGCGCCAGCAGGGAGGGTGATTTTAAGGCCGGGGAGCTGTTTTTT
TRBJ2-1	few	NA	TRBV10-1	CASSRGGTDHNEQFF	TGCGCCAGCAGCCGAGGGGGGACAGATCACAATGAGCAGTTCTTC
TRBJ2-2	NA	TRBD1	TRBV19	CASTFGTGPANTGELFF	TGTGCCAGTACCTTTGGGACAGGCCCAGCGAACACCGGGGAGCTGTTTTTT
TRBJ2-7	NA	TRBD2	TRBV19	CASSILSGSFYEQYF	TGTGCCAGTAGTATACTGAGCGGGAGTTTCTACGAGCAGTACTTC
TRBJ2-6	NA	NA	TRBV11-2	CASSLDPGSVLTF	TGTGCCAGCAGCTTAGATCCGGGGTCCGTCCTGACTTTC
TRBJ1-2	NA	TRBD1	TRBV7-2	CASSGRGQGIGGYTF	TGTGCCAGCAGCGGTAGGGGACAGGGGATCGGTGGCTACACCTTC
TRBJ2-1	NA	NA	TRBV6-9	CASRRPLVDNEQFF	TGTGCCAGCAGGCGTCCCTTGGTAGACAATGAGCAGTTCTTC
TRBJ1-6	NA	NA	TRBV7-2	CASRRRTSKGSPLHF	TGTGCCAGCAGGCGAAGGACCTCCAAGGGTTCACCCCTCCACTTT
TRBJ2-1	NA	NA	TRBV20-1	CSARDRREQFF	TGCAGTGCTAGAGATCGAAGAGAGCAGTTCTTC
TRBJ1-5	few	NA	TRBV28	CASSLRVNQPQHF	TGTGCCAGCAGTCTAAGGGTCAATCAGCCCCAGCATTTT
TRBJ1-6	few	NA	TRBV6-4	CASSEQGGSPLHF	TGTGCCAGCAGTGAGCAGGGTGGTTCACCCCTCCACTTT
TRBJ2-2	few	NA	TRBV30	CAWQIGFGGELFF	TGTGCCTGGCAAATAGGCTTCGGCGGGGAGCTGTTTTTT
TRBJ2-7	NA	NA	TRBV7-9	CASSLESSYEQYF	TGTGCCAGCAGCTTAGAGAGCTCCTACGAGCAGTACTTC
TRBJ2-7	NA	NA	TRBV29-1	CSVSSGGRFYEQYF	TGCAGCGTTTCATCCGGGGGACGATTCTACGAGCAGTACTTC
TRBJ1-2	NA	NA	TRBV7-2	CASSLSYGYTF	TGTGCCAGCAGCTTAAGCTATGGCTACACCTTC
TRBJ2-7	NA	NA	TRBV4-2	CASSLQGTGYEQYF	TGTGCCAGCAGCCTCCAGGGGACGGGGTACGAGCAGTACTTC